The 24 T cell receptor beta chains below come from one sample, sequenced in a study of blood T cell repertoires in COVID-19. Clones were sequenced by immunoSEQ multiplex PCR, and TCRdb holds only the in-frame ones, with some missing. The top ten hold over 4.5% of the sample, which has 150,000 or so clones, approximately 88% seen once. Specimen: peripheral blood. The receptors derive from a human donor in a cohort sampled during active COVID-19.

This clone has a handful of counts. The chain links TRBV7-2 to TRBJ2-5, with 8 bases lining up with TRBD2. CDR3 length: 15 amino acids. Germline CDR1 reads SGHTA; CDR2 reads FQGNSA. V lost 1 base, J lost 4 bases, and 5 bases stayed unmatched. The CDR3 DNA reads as TGTGCCAGCAGCTTAGTGTCCCGGGGGGGAGAGACCCAGTACTTC. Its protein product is CASSLVSRGGETQYF. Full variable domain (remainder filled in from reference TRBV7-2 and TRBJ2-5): GAGVSQSPSNKVTEKGKDVELRCDPISGHTALYWYRQSLGQGLEFLIYFQGNSAPDKSGLPSDRFSAERTGGSVSTLTIQRTQQEDSAVYLCASSLVSRGGETQYFGPGTRLLVL.

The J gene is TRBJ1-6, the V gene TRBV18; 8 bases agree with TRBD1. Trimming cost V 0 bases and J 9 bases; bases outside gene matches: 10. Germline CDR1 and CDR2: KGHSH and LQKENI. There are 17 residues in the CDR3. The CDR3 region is CASSPPPPRGQASPLHF. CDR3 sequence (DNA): TGTGCCAGCTCACCACCCCCGCCCAGGGGGCAAGCTTCACCCCTCCACTTT.

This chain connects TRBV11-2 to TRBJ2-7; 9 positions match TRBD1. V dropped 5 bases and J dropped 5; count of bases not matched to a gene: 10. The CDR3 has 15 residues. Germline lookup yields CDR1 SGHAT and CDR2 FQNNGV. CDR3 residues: CASSRGDRAGHEQYF. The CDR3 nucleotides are TGTGCCAGCAGCCGAGGGGACAGGGCGGGGCACGAGCAGTACTTC.

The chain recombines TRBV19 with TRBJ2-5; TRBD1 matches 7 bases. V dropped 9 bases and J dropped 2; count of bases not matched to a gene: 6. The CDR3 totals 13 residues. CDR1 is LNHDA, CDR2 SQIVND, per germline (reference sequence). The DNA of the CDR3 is TGTGCCAGCGCCGGGGACAGACAAGAGACCCAGTACTTC. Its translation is CASAGDRQETQYF.

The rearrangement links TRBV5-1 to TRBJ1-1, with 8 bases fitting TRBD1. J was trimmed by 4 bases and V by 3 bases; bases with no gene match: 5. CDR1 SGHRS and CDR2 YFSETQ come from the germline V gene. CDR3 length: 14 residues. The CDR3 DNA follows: TGCGCCAGCAGCTGGGGACAGGTGGTCACTGAAGCTTTCTTT. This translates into CASSWGQVVTEAFF.

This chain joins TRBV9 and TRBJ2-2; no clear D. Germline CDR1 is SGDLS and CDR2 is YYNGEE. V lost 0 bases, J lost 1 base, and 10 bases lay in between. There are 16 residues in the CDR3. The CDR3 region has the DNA TGTGCCAGCAGCGTAGCTACCCGCCAGAACACCGGGGAGCTGTTTTTT. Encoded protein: CASSVATRQNTGELFF.

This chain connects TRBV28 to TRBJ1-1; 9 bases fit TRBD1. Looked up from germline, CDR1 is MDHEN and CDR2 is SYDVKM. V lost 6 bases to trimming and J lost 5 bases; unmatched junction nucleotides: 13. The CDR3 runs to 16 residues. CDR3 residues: CASRLRGWTGVTEAFF. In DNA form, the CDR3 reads TGTGCCAGCAGGCTCCGCGGATGGACAGGGGTGACTGAAGCTTTCTTT.

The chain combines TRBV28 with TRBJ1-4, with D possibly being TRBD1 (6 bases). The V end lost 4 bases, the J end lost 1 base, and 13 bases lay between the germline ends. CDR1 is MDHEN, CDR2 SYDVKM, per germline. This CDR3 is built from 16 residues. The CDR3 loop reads CASSSIFRGTNEKLFF. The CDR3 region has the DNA TGTGCCAGCAGTTCCATTTTCAGGGGAACTAATGAAAAACTGTTTTTT. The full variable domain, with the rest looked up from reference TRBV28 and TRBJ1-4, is DVKVTQSSRYLVKRTGEKVFLECVQDMDHENMFWYRQDPGLGLRLIYFSYDVKMKEKGDIPEGYSVSREKKERFSLILESASTNQTSMYLCASSSIFRGTNEKLFFGSGTQLSVL.

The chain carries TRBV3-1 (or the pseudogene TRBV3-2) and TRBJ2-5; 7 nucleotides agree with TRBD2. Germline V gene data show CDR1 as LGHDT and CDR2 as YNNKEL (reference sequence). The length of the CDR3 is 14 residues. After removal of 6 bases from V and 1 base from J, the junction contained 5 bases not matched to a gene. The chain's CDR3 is CASRGLVTQETQYF. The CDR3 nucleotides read TGTGCCAGCAGAGGACTAGTCACCCAAGAGACCCAGTACTTC.

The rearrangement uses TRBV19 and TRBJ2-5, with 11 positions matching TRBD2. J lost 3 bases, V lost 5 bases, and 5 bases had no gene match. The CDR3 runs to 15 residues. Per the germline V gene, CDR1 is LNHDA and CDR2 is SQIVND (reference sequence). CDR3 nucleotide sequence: TGTGCCAGTAGTCCGACTAGCGGGGACAAAGAGACCCAGTACTTC. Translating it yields CASSPTSGDKETQYF.

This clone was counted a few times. CDR3: CASSLGQGVAAFF. CDR3 sequence (DNA): TGTGCCAGCAGTTTGGGTCAGGGGGTAGCAGCTTTCTTT. The chain recombines TRBV12-3 or TRBV12-4 with TRBJ1-1; 7 nucleotides align to TRBD1. Losses at the gene ends were 3 bases for V and 10 bases for J; bases not matched to a gene: 8. The CDR3 loop spans 13 amino acids.

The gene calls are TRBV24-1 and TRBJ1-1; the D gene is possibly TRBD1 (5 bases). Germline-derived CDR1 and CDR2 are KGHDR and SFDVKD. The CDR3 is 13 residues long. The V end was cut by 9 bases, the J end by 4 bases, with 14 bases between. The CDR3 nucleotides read TGTGCCACCCGCCTAGGGGATAGCACTGAAGCTTTCTTT. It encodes CATRLGDSTEAFF.

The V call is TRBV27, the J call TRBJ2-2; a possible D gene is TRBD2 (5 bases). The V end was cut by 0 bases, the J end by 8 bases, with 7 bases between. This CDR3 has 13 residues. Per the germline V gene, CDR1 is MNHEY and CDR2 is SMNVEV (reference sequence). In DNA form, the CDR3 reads TGTGCCAGCAGTTTATCGAGGGCTGGGGAGCTGTTTTTT. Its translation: CASSLSRAGELFF.

As DNA, the CDR3 is TGTGCCAGCTCACGGGGGACAGATACTAACTATGGCTACACCTTC. Protein: CASSRGTDTNYGYTF. This chain connects TRBV18 to TRBJ1-2, with 7 bases identical to TRBD1. The CDR3 covers 15 residues. Germline trimming cut 4 bases from V and 0 bases from J; bases unmatched to any gene: 5. Germline CDR1 and CDR2: KGHSH and LQKENI.

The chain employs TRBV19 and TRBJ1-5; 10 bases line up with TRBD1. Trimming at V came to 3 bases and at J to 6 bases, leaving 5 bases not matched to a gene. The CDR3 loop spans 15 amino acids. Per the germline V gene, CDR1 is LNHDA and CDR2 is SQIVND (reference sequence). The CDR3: CASSMGQGFTQPQHF. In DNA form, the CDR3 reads TGTGCCAGTAGTATGGGACAGGGGTTCACTCAGCCCCAGCATTTT.

The CDR3 here is CASSNRDRENSPLHF. Here the CDR3 DNA reads TGCGCCAGCAGCAACCGGGACAGGGAAAATTCACCCCTCCACTTT. The rearrangement joins TRBV5-1 to TRBJ1-6; 9 nucleotides agree with TRBD1. CDR3 length equals 15 residues. Per germline, CDR1 SGHRS and CDR2 YFSETQ. After removal of 4 bases from V and 7 bases from J, the junction contained 6 bases not matched to a gene.

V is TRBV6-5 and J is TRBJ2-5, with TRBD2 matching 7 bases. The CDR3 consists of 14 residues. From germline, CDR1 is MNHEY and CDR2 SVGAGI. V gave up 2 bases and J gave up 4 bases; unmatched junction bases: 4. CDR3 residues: CASSYGRAPETQYF. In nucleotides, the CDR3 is TGTGCCAGCAGTTACGGGAGGGCCCCAGAGACCCAGTACTTC.

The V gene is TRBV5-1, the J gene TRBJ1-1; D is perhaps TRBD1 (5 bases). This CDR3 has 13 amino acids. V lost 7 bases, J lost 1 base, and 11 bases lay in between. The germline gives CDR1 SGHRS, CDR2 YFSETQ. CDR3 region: CASGGFSNTEAFF. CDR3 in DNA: TGCGCCAGCGGGGGGTTTTCGAACACTGAAGCTTTCTTT.

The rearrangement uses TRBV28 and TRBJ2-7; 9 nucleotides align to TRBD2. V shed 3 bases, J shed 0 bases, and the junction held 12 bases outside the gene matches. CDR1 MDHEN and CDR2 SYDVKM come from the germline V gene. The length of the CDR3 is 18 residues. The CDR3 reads CASSFPAGGDPSSYEQYF. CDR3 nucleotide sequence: TGTGCCAGCAGTTTCCCGGCGGGGGGGGACCCGAGCTCCTACGAGCAGTACTTC. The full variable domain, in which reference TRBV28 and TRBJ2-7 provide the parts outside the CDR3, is DVKVTQSSRYLVKRTGEKVFLECVQDMDHENMFWYRQDPGLGLRLIYFSYDVKMKEKGDIPEGYSVSREKKERFSLILESASTNQTSMYLCASSFPAGGDPSSYEQYFGPGTRLTVT.

The CDR3 coding sequence is TGCGCCAGCAGTCAATCCTCTCGGACAGGGGTCACTGAAGCTTTCTTT. Amino acids: CASSQSSRTGVTEAFF. The V call is TRBV23-1, the J call TRBJ1-1, with 9 positions matching TRBD1. TRBV23-1 is flagged as an ORF with uncertain function. The CDR3 is 16 amino acids. J gave up 4 bases and V 0 bases, and 6 bases lay outside the gene matches.

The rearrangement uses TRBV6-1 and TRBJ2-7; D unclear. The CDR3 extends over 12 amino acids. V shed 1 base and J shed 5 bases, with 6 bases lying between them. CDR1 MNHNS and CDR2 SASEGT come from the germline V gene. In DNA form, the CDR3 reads TGTGCCAGCAGTGAAGGTAGCAACGAGCAGTACTTC. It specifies CASSEGSNEQYF.

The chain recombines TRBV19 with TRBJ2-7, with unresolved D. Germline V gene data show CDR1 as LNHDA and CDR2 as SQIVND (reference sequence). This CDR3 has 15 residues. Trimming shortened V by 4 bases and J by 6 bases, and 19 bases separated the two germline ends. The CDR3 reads CASSRTAAALGEQYF. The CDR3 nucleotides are TGTGCCAGTAGTAGAACGGCGGCCGCCCTGGGCGAGCAGTACTTC.

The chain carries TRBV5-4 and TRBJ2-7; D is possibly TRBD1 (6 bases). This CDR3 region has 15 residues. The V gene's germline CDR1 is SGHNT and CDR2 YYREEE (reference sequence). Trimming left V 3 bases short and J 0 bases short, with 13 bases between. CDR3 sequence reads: CASSYYRDTSYEQYF. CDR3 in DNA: TGTGCCAGCAGCTATTACCGGGACACCTCCTACGAGCAGTACTTC.

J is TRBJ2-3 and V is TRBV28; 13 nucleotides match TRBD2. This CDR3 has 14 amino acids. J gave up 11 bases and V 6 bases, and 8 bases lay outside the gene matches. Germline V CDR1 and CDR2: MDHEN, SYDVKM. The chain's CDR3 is CASRPGLAGAMQYF. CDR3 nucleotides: TGTGCCAGCAGACCCGGACTAGCGGGAGCCATGCAGTATTTT. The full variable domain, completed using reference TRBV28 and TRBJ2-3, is DVKVTQSSRYLVKRTGEKVFLECVQDMDHENMFWYRQDPGLGLRLIYFSYDVKMKEKGDIPEGYSVSREKKERFSLILESASTNQTSMYLCASRPGLAGAMQYFGPGTRLTVL.